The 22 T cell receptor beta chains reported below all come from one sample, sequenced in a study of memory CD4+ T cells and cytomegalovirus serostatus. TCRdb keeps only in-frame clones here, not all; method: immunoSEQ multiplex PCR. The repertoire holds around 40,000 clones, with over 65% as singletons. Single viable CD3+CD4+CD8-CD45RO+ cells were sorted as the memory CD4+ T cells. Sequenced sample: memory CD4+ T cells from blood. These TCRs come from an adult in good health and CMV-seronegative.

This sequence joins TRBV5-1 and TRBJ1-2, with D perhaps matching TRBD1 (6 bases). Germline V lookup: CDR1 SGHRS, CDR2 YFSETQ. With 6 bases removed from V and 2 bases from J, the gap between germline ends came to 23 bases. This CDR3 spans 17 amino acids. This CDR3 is CASKLRGGATFNYGYTF. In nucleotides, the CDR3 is TGCGCCAGCAAGCTAAGAGGGGGGGCGACTTTCAACTATGGCTACACCTTC.

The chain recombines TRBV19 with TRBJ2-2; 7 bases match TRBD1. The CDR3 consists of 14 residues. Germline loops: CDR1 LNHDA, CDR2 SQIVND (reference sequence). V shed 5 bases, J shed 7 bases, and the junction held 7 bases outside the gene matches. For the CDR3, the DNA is TGTGCCAGTAGTCCGGGGACAGAGAGCGGGGAGCTGTTTTTT. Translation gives CASSPGTESGELFF.

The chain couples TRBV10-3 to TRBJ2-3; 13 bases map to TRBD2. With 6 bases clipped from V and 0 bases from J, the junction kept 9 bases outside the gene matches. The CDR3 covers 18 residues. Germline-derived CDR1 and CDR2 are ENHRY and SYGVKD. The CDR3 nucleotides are TGTGCCATCAGGCCGTGGACTAGCGGGGGAGTAAGCACAGATACGCAGTATTTT. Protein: CAIRPWTSGGVSTDTQYF.

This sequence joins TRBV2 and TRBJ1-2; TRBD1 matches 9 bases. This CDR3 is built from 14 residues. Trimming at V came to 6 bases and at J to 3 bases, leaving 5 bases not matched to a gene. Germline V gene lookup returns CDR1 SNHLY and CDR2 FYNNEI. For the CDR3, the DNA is TGTGCCAGCAGGACAGGGGGTACGGACTATGGCTACACCTTC. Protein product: CASRTGGTDYGYTF.

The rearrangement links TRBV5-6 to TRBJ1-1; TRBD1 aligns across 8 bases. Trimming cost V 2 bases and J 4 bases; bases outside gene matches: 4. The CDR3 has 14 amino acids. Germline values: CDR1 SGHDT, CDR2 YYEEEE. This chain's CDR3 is CASSFGTGLTEAFF. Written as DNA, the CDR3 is TGTGCCAGCAGCTTTGGGACAGGCCTCACTGAAGCTTTCTTT.

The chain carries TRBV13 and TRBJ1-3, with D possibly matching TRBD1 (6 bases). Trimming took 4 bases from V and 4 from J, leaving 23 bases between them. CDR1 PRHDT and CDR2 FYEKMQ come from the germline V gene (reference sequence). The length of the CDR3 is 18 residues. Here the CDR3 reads CASSSKDIPGATGNTIYF. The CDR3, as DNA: TGTGCCAGCAGCTCCAAAGATATTCCGGGGGCGACGGGAAACACCATATATTTT.

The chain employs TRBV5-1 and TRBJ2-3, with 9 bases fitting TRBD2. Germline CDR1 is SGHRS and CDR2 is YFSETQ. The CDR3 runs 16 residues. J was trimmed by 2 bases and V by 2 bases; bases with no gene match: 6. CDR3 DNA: TGCGCCAGCAGCTTACAGACTAGCGGAAACACAGATACGCAGTATTTT. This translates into CASSLQTSGNTDTQYF. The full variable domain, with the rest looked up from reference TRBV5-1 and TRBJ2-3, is KAGVTQTPRYLIKTRGQQVTLSCSPISGHRSVSWYQQTPGQGLQFLFEYFSETQRNKGNFPGRFSGRQFSNSRSEMNVSTLELGDSALYLCASSLQTSGNTDTQYFGPGTRLTVL.

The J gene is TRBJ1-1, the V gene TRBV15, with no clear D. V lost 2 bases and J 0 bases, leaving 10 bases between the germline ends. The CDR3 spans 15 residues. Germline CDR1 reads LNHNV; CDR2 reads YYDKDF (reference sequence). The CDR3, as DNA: TGTGCCACCAGCAGACGTACAGAAGTGAACACTGAAGCTTTCTTT. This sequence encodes CATSRRTEVNTEAFF.

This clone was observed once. CDR3 in DNA: TGTGCCAGCAGCTCCGCCCAGAGGAACACCGGGGAGCTGTTTTTT. Translation: CASSSAQRNTGELFF. The chain combines TRBV11-2 with TRBJ2-2; no reliable D call. Per germline, CDR1 SGHAT and CDR2 FQNNGV. Trimming took off 4 bases at V and 1 base at J, with 10 bases between the two ends. This CDR3 spans 15 amino acids. The whole variable domain, filled in from reference TRBV11-2 and TRBJ2-2, reads EAGVAQSPRYKIIEKRQSVAFWCNPISGHATLYWYQQILGQGPKLLIQFQNNGVVDDSQLPKDRFSAERLKGVDSTLKIQPAKLEDSAVYLCASSSAQRNTGELFFGEGSRLTVL.

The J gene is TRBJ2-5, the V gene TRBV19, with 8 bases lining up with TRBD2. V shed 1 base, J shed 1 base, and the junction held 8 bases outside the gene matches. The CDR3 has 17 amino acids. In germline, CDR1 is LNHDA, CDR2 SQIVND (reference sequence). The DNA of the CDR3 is TGTGCCAGTAGTATAGGAGCGGGGGCTCTTCTCCAAGAGACCCAGTACTTC. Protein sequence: CASSIGAGALLQETQYF.

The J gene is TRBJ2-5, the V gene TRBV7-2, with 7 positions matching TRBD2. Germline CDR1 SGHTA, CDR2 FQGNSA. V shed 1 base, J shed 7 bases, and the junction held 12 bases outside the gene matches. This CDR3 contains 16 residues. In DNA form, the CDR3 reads TGTGCCAGCAGCTTAGTCTCCCAGGGAGGGGTAGGGACCCAGTACTTC. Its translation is CASSLVSQGGVGTQYF.

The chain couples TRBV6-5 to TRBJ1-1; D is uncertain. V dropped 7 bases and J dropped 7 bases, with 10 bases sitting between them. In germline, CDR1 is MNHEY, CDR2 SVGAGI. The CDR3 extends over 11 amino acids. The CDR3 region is CASTKSGEAFF. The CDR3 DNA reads TGTGCCAGCACAAAGTCCGGTGAAGCTTTCTTT.

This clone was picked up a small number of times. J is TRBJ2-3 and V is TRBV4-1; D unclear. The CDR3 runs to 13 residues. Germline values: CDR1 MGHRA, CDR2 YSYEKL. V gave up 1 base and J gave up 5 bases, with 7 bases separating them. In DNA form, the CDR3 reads TGCGCCAGCAGCCAAGGTTACGGAGATACGCAGTATTTT. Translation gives CASSQGYGDTQYF.

CDR3 bases: TGTGCCAGCAGTTACCCTTTCCGGGAGCAGTACTTC. It encodes CASSYPFREQYF. The chain employs TRBV6-6 and TRBJ2-7, with D uncertain. Per the germline V gene, CDR1 is MNHNY and CDR2 is SVGAGI (reference sequence). V was cut by 2 bases and J by 7 bases, with 9 bases left in between. The CDR3 spans 12 residues.

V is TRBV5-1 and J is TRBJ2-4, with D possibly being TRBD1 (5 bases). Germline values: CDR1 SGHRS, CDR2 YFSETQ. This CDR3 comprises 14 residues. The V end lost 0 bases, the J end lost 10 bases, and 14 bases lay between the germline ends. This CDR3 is CASSLARADGIQYF. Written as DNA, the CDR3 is TGCGCCAGCAGCTTGGCCAGGGCCGATGGGATTCAGTACTTC.

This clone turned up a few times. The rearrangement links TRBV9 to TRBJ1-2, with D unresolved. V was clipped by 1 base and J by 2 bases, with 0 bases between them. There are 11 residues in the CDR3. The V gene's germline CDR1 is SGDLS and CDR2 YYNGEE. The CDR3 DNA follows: TGTGCCAGCAGCGTAAACTATGGCTACACCTTC. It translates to CASSVNYGYTF.

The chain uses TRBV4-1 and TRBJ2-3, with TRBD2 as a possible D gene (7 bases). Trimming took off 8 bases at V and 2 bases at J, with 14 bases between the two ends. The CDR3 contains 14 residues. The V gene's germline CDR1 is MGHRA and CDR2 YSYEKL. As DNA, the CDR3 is TGCGCCAGCTGGGGGGGGGCTAACACAGATACGCAGTATTTT. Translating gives CASWGGANTDTQYF.

The DNA for the CDR3 is TGTGCCTGGACCCCTGGGGACGCAACTAATGAAAAACTGTTTTTT. It encodes CAWTPGDATNEKLFF. The chain joins TRBV30 to TRBJ1-4, with D possibly matching TRBD1 (5 bases). Germline CDR1 and CDR2: GTSNPN and SVGIG (reference sequence). The length of the CDR3 is 15 residues. The V and J ends lost 4 bases and 0 bases respectively, with 12 bases between them.

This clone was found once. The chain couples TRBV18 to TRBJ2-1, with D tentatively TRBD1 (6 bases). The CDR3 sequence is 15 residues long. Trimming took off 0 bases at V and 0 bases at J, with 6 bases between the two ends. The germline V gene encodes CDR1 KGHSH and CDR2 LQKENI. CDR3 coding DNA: TGTGCCAGCTCACCACCGGGACACTCCTACAATGAGCAGTTCTTC. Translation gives CASSPPGHSYNEQFF.

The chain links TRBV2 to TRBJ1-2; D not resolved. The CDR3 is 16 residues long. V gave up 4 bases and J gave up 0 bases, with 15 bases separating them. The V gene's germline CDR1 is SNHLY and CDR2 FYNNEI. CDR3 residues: CASSARQRSSNYGYTF. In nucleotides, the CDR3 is TGTGCCAGCAGTGCTCGGCAGAGATCCTCTAACTATGGCTACACCTTC.

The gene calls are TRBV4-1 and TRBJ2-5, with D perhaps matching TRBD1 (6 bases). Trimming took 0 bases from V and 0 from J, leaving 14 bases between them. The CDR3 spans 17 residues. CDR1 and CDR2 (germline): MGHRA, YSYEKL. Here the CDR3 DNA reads TGCGCCAGCAGCCAAGAATTGGGGGCGCCGAACCAAGAGACCCAGTACTTC. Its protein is CASSQELGAPNQETQYF.

The CDR3 DNA is TGTGCCAGCAACGGACAGGGTAACTACGAGCAGTACTTC. This translates into CASNGQGNYEQYF. V and J are TRBV2 and TRBJ2-7; 8 bases are a match to TRBD1. CDR3 length equals 13 residues. J lost 3 bases, V lost 7 bases, and 5 bases had no gene match. Germline V CDR1 and CDR2: SNHLY, FYNNEI. Combining the CDR3 with reference TRBV2 and TRBJ2-7 gives the whole variable domain EPEVTQTPSHQVTQMGQEVILRCVPISNHLYFYWYRQILGQKVEFLVSFYNNEISEKSEIFDDQFSVERPDGSNFTLKIRSTKLEDSAMYFCASNGQGNYEQYFGPGTRLTVT.